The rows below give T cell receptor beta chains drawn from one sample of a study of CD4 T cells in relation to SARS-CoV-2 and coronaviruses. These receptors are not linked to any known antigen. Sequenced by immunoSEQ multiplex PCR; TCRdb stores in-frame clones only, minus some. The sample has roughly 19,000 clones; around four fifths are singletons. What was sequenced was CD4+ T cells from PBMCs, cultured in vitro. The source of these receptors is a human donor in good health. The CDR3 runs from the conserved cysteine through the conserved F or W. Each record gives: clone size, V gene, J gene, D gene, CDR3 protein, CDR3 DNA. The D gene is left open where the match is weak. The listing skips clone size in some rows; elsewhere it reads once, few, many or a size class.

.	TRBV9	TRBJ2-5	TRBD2	CASTAEAGAQETQYF	TGTGCCAGCACCGCGGAAGCGGGAGCCCAAGAGACCCAGTACTTC
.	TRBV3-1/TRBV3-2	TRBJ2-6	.	CASSPRGGAAAFGANVLTF	TGTGCCAGCAGCCCGAGGGGGGGTGCAGCCGCTTTCGGGGCCAACGTCCTGACTTTC
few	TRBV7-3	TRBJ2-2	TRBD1	CASRRTGSGELFF	TGTGCCAGCAGGCGGACAGGGTCCGGGGAGCTGTTTTTT
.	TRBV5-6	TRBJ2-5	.	CASSLTVGETQYF	TGTGCCAGCAGCCTGACGGTTGGAGAGACCCAGTACTTC
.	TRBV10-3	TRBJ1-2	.	CAISEFPNYGYTF	TGTGCCATCAGTGAGTTTCCCAACTATGGCTACACCTTC
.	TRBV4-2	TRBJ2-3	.	CASSLSGSLAEKGGQYF	TGTGCCAGCAGCCTAAGCGGGTCTTTAGCGGAGAAGGGCGGGCAGTATTTT
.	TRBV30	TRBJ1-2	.	CAWSVRKGYGYTF	TGTGCCTGGAGTGTACGAAAAGGCTATGGCTACACCTTC
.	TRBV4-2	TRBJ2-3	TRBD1	CASSQDTGGPSTDTQYF	TGTGCCAGCAGCCAAGACACAGGGGGTCCTAGCACAGATACGCAGTATTTT
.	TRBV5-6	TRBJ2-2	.	CASSQTTEGGTGELFF	TGTGCCAGCAGCCAGACGACAGAGGGAGGCACCGGGGAGCTGTTTTTT
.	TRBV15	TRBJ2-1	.	CATSRAINEQFF	TGTGCCACCAGCAGGGCTATCAATGAGCAGTTCTTC
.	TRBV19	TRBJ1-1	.	CASTNNPGQMNTEAFF	TGTGCCAGTACCAACAACCCGGGACAAATGAACACTGAAGCTTTCTTT